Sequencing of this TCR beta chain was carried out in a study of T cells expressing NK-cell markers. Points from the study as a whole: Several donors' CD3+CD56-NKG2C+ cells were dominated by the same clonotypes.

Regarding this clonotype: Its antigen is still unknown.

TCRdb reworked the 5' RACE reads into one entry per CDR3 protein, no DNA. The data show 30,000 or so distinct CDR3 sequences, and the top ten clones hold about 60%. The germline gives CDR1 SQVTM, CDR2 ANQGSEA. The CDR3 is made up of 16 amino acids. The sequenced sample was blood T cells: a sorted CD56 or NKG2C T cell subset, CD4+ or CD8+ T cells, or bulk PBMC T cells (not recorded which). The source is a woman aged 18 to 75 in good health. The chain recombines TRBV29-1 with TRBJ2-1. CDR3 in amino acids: CSVEEGGGYFYNEQFF.